One TCR beta chain is described in this entry. The target antigen is unknown. Each subset's genomic DNA was split evenly across several immunoSEQ plates. Sequencing was performed with immunoSEQ multiplex PCR; in TCRdb, only in-frame clones are kept and a portion is missing. Of roughly 2,000,000 clones in the sample, about 94% were seen once. The sample belongs to a study of shared clonotypes between healthy human individuals. Overall study: A donor's plate count was three for CD4 naive and three for CD4 memory; CD8 naive had two and CD8 memory one.

V was pared by 5 bases and J by 4 bases, with 11 bases of the junction left unmatched. Per the germline V gene, CDR1 is MNHEY and CDR2 is SVGAGI. The CDR3 has 15 amino acids. Notes on the study in general: About 5% was the fraction of naive CD4 clonotypes found shared across a few donors.

The naive CD8 population came from CD45RO-negative cells selected for CCR7, without terminally differentiated effector memory CD45RA+ cells. The gene calls are TRBV6-5 and TRBJ2-7; 7 bases map to TRBD2. Sequencing was performed on naive CD8+ T cells sorted from blood. This clonotype was sampled from a man younger than 30 in good health. CDR3: CASSPRLARVYEQYF. The CDR3, as DNA: TGTGCCAGCAGTCCCCGACTAGCACGGGTTTACGAGCAGTACTTC.